Following are 12 T cell receptor beta chains from one sample sequenced in a study of OX40 agonist ivuxolimab in advanced cancers. Only in-frame clones appear in the TCRdb table, and some are missing; sequencing was by immunoSEQ multiplex PCR. The sample includes more than 50,000 clones, roughly three quarters of them seen just once. Specimen: CD4+ or CD8+ T cells sorted from blood, collected in a trial of the OX40 agonist ivuxolimab. Source of these receptors: an adult with an advanced solid tumor such as melanoma, head and neck, liver or kidney cancer.

About this clone: Other DNA variants within this sample encode the same CDR3. The chain has TRBV6-6 and TRBJ2-2, with a weak D call TRBD1 (6 bases). V was cut by 2 bases and J by 1 base, with 8 bases left in between. CDR3 length equals 15 residues. Germline-derived CDR1 and CDR2 are MNHNY and SVGAGI (reference sequence). Here the CDR3 DNA reads TGTGCCAGCAGTTACCCGACAGGGAACACCGGGGAGCTGTTTTTT. Its protein is CASSYPTGNTGELFF.

The chain couples TRBV7-3 to TRBJ1-4; 7 bases line up with TRBD1. Per the germline V gene, CDR1 is SGHTA and CDR2 is FQGTGA. J gave up 5 bases and V 5 bases, and 8 bases lay outside the gene matches. The CDR3 contains 15 residues. Written as DNA, the CDR3 is TGTGCCAGCAGCCAAACCGGGACAGTGAATGAAAAACTGTTTTTT. It is translated as CASSQTGTVNEKLFF.

This sequence joins TRBV5-1 and TRBJ2-2; D possibly corresponds to TRBD2 (6 bases). From germline, CDR1 is SGHRS and CDR2 YFSETQ. There are 16 residues in the CDR3. V lost 2 bases and J lost 0, with 11 bases in between. CDR3 DNA sequence: TGCGCCAGCAGCTTAGACGGGAGTCCGAACACCGGGGAGCTGTTTTTT. It codes for CASSLDGSPNTGELFF.

The rearrangement links TRBV9 to TRBJ2-5, with 8 bases aligning to TRBD1. J gave up 4 bases and V 4 bases, and 6 bases lay outside the gene matches. The germline gives CDR1 SGDLS, CDR2 YYNGEE. The CDR3 loop spans 14 amino acids. CDR3 loop: CASSKTGTGETQYF. In nucleotides, the CDR3 is TGTGCCAGCAGCAAAACCGGGACAGGAGAGACCCAGTACTTC.

With regard to this clone: Distinct nucleotide sequences in the sample also encode this CDR3. The chain combines TRBV18 with TRBJ1-3; TRBD1 matches at 8 bases. After removal of 3 bases from V and 3 bases from J, the junction contained 1 base not matched to a gene. The CDR3 is 14 residues long. The V gene's germline CDR1 is KGHSH and CDR2 LQKENI. DNA of the CDR3: TGTGCCAGCTCACCCGGACAGGGTGGAAACACCATATATTTT. Protein product: CASSPGQGGNTIYF.

This chain joins TRBV11-2 and TRBJ2-1; 9 nucleotides align to TRBD1. Germline V gene data show CDR1 as SGHAT and CDR2 as FQNNGV. The junction had 7 bases not matched to a gene; V was cut back by 0 bases and J by 7 bases. The CDR3 spans 16 residues. The DNA for the CDR3 is TGTGCCAGCAGCTTAGAACCGGGACAGGGCCAAAATGAGCAGTTCTTC. This encodes CASSLEPGQGQNEQFF.

The rearrangement links TRBV6-1 to TRBJ2-1; no definite D call. The CDR3 runs 13 residues. The V and J ends lost 6 bases and 6 bases respectively, with 12 bases between them. CDR1 is MNHNS, CDR2 SASEGT, per germline. CDR3 in DNA: TGTGCCAGCAGAATGCCCGGGTCCAATGAGCAGTTCTTC. Translation gives CASRMPGSNEQFF.

The V gene is TRBV11-2, the J gene TRBJ2-2; TRBD1 matches 8 bases. V was pared by 3 bases and J by 4 bases, with 1 base of the junction left unmatched. Germline-derived CDR1 and CDR2 are SGHAT and FQNNGV. The CDR3 runs 14 residues. The CDR3 loop reads CASSFGQGTGELFF. The CDR3 DNA is TGTGCCAGCAGCTTCGGACAGGGCACCGGGGAGCTGTTTTTT.

In its sample, this clone was seen once. This chain uses TRBV25-1 with TRBJ2-7; D gene ambiguous. The germline CDR1 and CDR2 sequences are MGHDK and SYGVNS. The V gene lost 2 bases and the J gene lost 4 bases, with 15 bases spanning the gap. CDR3 length: 15 amino acids. The CDR3 DNA is TGTGCCAGCAGTGAAACACAACCGGGTAATTACGAGCAGTACTTC. This sequence encodes CASSETQPGNYEQYF.

J is TRBJ2-1 and V is TRBV4-2; 10 bases agree with TRBD2. Germline CDR1 LGHNA, CDR2 YNFKEQ. Losses at the gene ends were 1 base for V and 5 bases for J; bases not matched to a gene: 8. This CDR3 comprises 17 residues. The CDR3 region is CASSQGDSGRWDNEQFF. DNA for the CDR3: TGTGCCAGCAGCCAAGGGGATAGCGGGAGGTGGGACAATGAGCAGTTCTTC.

The rearrangement joins TRBV7-9 to TRBJ1-2; TRBD1 matches at 11 bases. Germline V lookup: CDR1 SEHNR, CDR2 FQNEAQ (reference sequence). J gave up 9 bases and V 5 bases, and 8 bases lay outside the gene matches. CDR3 length equals 14 residues. CDR3 sequence reads: CASSTNGQGASYTF. CDR3 sequence (DNA): TGTGCCAGCAGCACAAACGGACAGGGGGCAAGCTACACCTTC.

V is TRBV6-5 and J is TRBJ1-1; 7 bases are shared with TRBD1. This CDR3 comprises 13 residues. Trimming removed 5 bases from V and 9 bases from J; junction bases left unmatched: 9. Per the germline V gene, CDR1 is MNHEY and CDR2 is SVGAGI. CDR3 region: CASSLPRQGKAFF. DNA of the CDR3: TGTGCCAGCAGTCTCCCTCGACAGGGAAAAGCTTTCTTT.